The next 28 T cell receptor beta chains were all read from a single sample in a study of CD8 T cells in ankylosing spondylitis. TCRdb re-derived calls from the 5' RACE reads in MiXCR, one entry per CDR3 protein. The sample shows about 160,000 distinct CDR3 sequences, 9.8% of them seen only once. Sequenced: blood, either unsorted or a sorted T cell fraction (not recorded which). These receptors were taken from a female donor with ankylosing spondylitis or in good health (not recorded which).

A few counts support this clonotype. This rearrangement joins TRBV15 to TRBJ2-5; unclear D gene. Germline V lookup: CDR1 LNHNV, CDR2 YYDKDF (reference sequence). The CDR3 is 15 amino acids. V lost 3 bases to trimming and J lost 5 bases, with 16 bases between them. The CDR3 DNA reads TGTGCCACCAGCAGCACTACTATTAGAGGCGAGACCCAGTACTTC. Translating gives CATSSTTIRGETQYF.

This clonotype was seen ten or more times. The J gene is TRBJ2-2, the V gene TRBV5-6, with D unclear. CDR1 and CDR2 from the germline V gene are SGHDT and YYEEEE. There are 13 residues in the CDR3. Trimming removed 6 bases from V and 1 base from J, with 7 bases in between. The CDR3 bases are TGTGCCAGCAATCGAGGGAACACCGGGGAGCTGTTTTTT. Translation gives CASNRGNTGELFF. The full variable domain, with the rest looked up from reference TRBV5-6 and TRBJ2-2, is DAGVTQSPTHLIKTRGQQVTLRCSPKSGHDTVSWYQQALGQGPQFIFQYYEEEERQRGNFPDRFSGHQFPNYSSELNVNALLLGDSALYLCASNRGNTGELFFGEGSRLTVL.

This clonotype has only a few counts. The chain couples TRBV27 to TRBJ2-7, with 9 bases lining up with TRBD1. CDR3 size: 15 residues. Germline CDR1 reads MNHEY; CDR2 reads SMNVEV (reference sequence). The trim removed 2 bases at V and 1 base at J, leaving 3 bases unmatched. CDR3 sequence (DNA): TGTGCCAGCAGTTTAAAGGGACAGGGTTCCTACGAGCAGTACTTC. Translating it yields CASSLKGQGSYEQYF.

This clonotype was detected many times. V and J are TRBV9 and TRBJ2-3, with a tentative D call TRBD2 (6 bases). This CDR3 comprises 14 residues. CDR1 and CDR2 (germline): SGDLS, YYNGEE. V lost 1 base and J 0 bases, leaving 6 bases between the germline ends. This chain's CDR3 is CASSVSGSTDTQYF. The DNA of the CDR3 is TGTGCCAGCAGCGTAAGCGGGAGCACAGATACGCAGTATTTT.

The chain carries TRBV6-2 or TRBV6-3 and TRBJ2-1, with D possibly TRBD2 on 6 matching bases. Germline V CDR1 and CDR2: MNHEY, SVGEGT. V shed 8 bases and J shed 4 bases, with 12 bases lying between them. The CDR3 extends over 13 amino acids. The CDR3 is CASGSGLYNEQFF. The DNA of the CDR3 is TGTGCCAGCGGAAGCGGGCTATACAATGAGCAGTTCTTC.

This chain connects TRBV12-3 or TRBV12-4 to TRBJ2-2, with unresolved D. The CDR3 has 14 amino acids. V was pared by 5 bases and J by 4 bases, with 11 bases between. CDR3 amino acids: CASSPTMGTGELFF. The CDR3 nucleotides read TGTGCCAGCAGTCCAACTATGGGCACCGGGGAGCTGTTTTTT.

The chain has TRBV20-1 and TRBJ2-1; D not resolved. Germline values: CDR1 DFQATT, CDR2 SNEGSKA (reference sequence). Trimming pared 3 bases from V and 4 bases from J, leaving 16 bases between. The CDR3 spans 15 residues. The CDR3 loop is CSASDGTENYNEQFF. The CDR3 DNA is TGCAGTGCTAGCGATGGTACCGAAAATTACAATGAGCAGTTCTTC.

This chain uses TRBV20-1 with TRBJ2-7; 10 bases align to TRBD1. The CDR3 totals 15 residues. J lost 4 bases, V lost 0 bases, and 6 bases had no gene match. Germline V lookup: CDR1 DFQATT, CDR2 SNEGSKA (reference sequence). CDR3 bases: TGCAGTGCTAGAGATGGGGACAGGGGAGGATACGAGCAGTACTTC. This translates into CSARDGDRGGYEQYF.

This clonotype was recorded a few times. The chain couples TRBV2 to TRBJ2-3, with D uncertain. V shed 8 bases and J shed 6 bases, with 3 bases lying between them. Germline-derived CDR1 and CDR2 are SNHLY and FYNNEI. This CDR3 spans 9 amino acids. The CDR3 bases are TGTGCCAGCCGGGATACGCAGTATTTT. Translation: CASRDTQYF.

This clonotype was observed a handful of times. V gene TRBV6-2 or TRBV6-3 combines with J gene TRBJ1-1; TRBD1 matches 8 bases. The germline CDR1 and CDR2 sequences are MNHEY and SVGEGT. The CDR3 covers 13 residues. The V and J ends lost 6 bases and 4 bases, in that order; junction bases with no gene match: 4. CDR3 in amino acids: CASSYRGGTEAFF. The CDR3 DNA sequence: TGTGCCAGCAGCTACAGGGGGGGCACTGAAGCTTTCTTT.

J is TRBJ1-1 and V is TRBV5-6; TRBD1 is a possible D gene (5 bases). V was cut by 4 bases and J by 0 bases, with 13 bases left in between. Germline CDR1 reads SGHDT; CDR2 reads YYEEEE. The CDR3 extends over 15 amino acids. Here the CDR3 reads CASSDARGMNTEAFF. CDR3 in DNA: TGTGCCAGCAGCGACGCTAGGGGCATGAACACTGAAGCTTTCTTT.

Only a few counts were recorded for this clonotype. V usage is TRBV13 and J usage is TRBJ2-7, with D perhaps TRBD1 or TRBD2 (5 bases each). The CDR3 has 13 residues. CDR1 and CDR2 from the germline V gene are PRHDT and FYEKMQ (reference sequence). V was cut by 5 bases and J by 1 base, with 9 bases left in between. DNA for the CDR3: TGTGCCAGCAGCACCGGGGCTTCCTACGAGCAGTACTTC. This codes for CASSTGASYEQYF.

This clonotype turned up a few times. V gene TRBV6-2 or TRBV6-3 combines with J gene TRBJ2-1, with D perhaps matching TRBD2 (5 bases). CDR3 length: 17 amino acids. Trimming left V 8 bases short and J 5 bases short, with 25 bases between. Germline V CDR1 and CDR2: MNHEY, SVGEGT. This CDR3 is CASHGYPGAAPNNEQFF. The DNA of the CDR3 is TGTGCCAGCCATGGATACCCCGGAGCGGCTCCTAACAATGAGCAGTTCTTC.

This clonotype was detected a few times. V gene TRBV20-1 combines with J gene TRBJ2-1; 7 bases fit TRBD2. The length of the CDR3 is 14 residues. J was trimmed by 2 bases and V by 3 bases; bases with no gene match: 4. The germline CDR1 and CDR2 sequences are DFQATT and SNEGSKA (reference sequence). Written as DNA, the CDR3 is TGCAGTGCTAGCGGGGACTATCCCTACAATGAGCAGTTCTTC. It codes for CSASGDYPYNEQFF.

This clonotype has only a few counts. CDR3 in DNA: TGTGCCAGCAGCTCTAAGGGGGGCAGGGACGAGCAGTACTTC. Translated: CASSSKGGRDEQYF. The genes are TRBV7-6 and TRBJ2-7, with D perhaps assigned TRBD1 or TRBD2 (6 bases each). Trimming shortened V by 4 bases and J by 5 bases, and 15 bases separated the two germline ends. This CDR3 is 14 amino acids long. Germline V gives CDR1 SGHVS, CDR2 FNYEAQ.

The chain links TRBV6-2 or TRBV6-3 to TRBJ2-7; a possible D gene is TRBD2 (5 bases). Germline V CDR1 and CDR2: MNHEY, SVGEGT. This CDR3 is built from 14 residues. V was shortened by 7 bases and J by 6 bases, with 19 bases between the two germline ends. The CDR3 region is CASTTGSHVGEQYF. DNA for the CDR3: TGTGCCAGCACTACGGGATCCCACGTGGGCGAGCAGTACTTC.

Ten or more counts support this clonotype. V is TRBV7-6 and J is TRBJ2-1, with 9 nucleotides matching TRBD2. CDR3 length: 17 residues. The J segment lost 5 bases and the V segment lost 1 base, leaving 9 bases of the junction unmatched. Germline values: CDR1 SGHVS, CDR2 FNYEAQ. The CDR3 loop is CASSLGALAGYHNEQFF. CDR3 nucleotides: TGTGCCAGCAGCTTAGGAGCGCTAGCGGGATACCACAATGAGCAGTTCTTC. Based on the CDR3 plus reference TRBV7-6 and TRBJ2-1, the full variable domain is GAGVSQSPRYKVTKRGQDVALRCDPISGHVSLYWYRQALGQGPEFLTYFNYEAQQDKSGLPNDRFSAERPEGSISTLTIQRTEQRDSAMYRCASSLGALAGYHNEQFFGPGTRLTVL.

Many counts were recorded for this clonotype. J is TRBJ2-2 and V is TRBV2; 8 nucleotides agree with TRBD2. The CDR3 is 17 residues long. Per germline, CDR1 SNHLY and CDR2 FYNNEI. Trimming at V came to 1 base and at J to 0 bases, leaving 4 bases not matched to a gene. DNA for the CDR3: TGTGCCAGCAGTGAAGTAGCGGGGTTTCCGAACACCGGGGAGCTGTTTTTT. It is translated as CASSEVAGFPNTGELFF.

The V call is TRBV9, the J call TRBJ2-7; D remains unclear. Germline V CDR1 and CDR2: SGDLS, YYNGEE. The CDR3 is made up of 14 amino acids. Between the trimmed V and J ends, which lost 4 bases and 3 bases, there was a span of 14 bases. The CDR3 DNA reads as TGTGCCAGCAGCCCTTTCGGAAGCCTCTACGAGCAGTACTTC. This gives the protein CASSPFGSLYEQYF.

V and J are TRBV2 and TRBJ1-2; TRBD1 matches at 7 bases. Trimming removed 7 bases from V and 4 bases from J; junction bases left unmatched: 6. CDR3 size: 13 residues. CDR1 and CDR2 from the germline V gene are SNHLY and FYNNEI. DNA for the CDR3: TGTGCCAGCAACCGGGGACAGCCCTATGGCTACACCTTC. This gives the protein CASNRGQPYGYTF. Full variable domain (remainder filled in from reference TRBV2 and TRBJ1-2): EPEVTQTPSHQVTQMGQEVILRCVPISNHLYFYWYRQILGQKVEFLVSFYNNEISEKSEIFDDQFSVERPDGSNFTLKIRSTKLEDSAMYFCASNRGQPYGYTFGSGTRLTVV.

This clonotype was found a few times. The gene calls are TRBV9 and TRBJ2-1, with D hard to call. CDR1 is SGDLS and CDR2 is YYNGEE in the germline V gene. Trimming pared 3 bases from V and 3 bases from J, leaving 7 bases between. This CDR3 has 13 residues. The chain's CDR3 is CASSAPDYNEQFF. The CDR3 DNA follows: TGTGCCAGCAGCGCCCCCGACTACAATGAGCAGTTCTTC.

The J gene is TRBJ1-1, the V gene TRBV6-5; D is undetermined. CDR1 and CDR2 from the germline V gene are MNHEY and SVGAGI. Trimming pared 0 bases from V and 10 bases from J, leaving 21 bases between. The CDR3 runs to 16 residues. The CDR3 loop reads CASSYSGSYGVEGAFF. The CDR3 DNA reads TGTGCCAGCAGTTACTCCGGCTCTTATGGGGTGGAAGGAGCTTTCTTT.

The table lists this clonotype with a few counts. The rearrangement links TRBV25-1 to TRBJ2-3; D possibly corresponds to TRBD1 (5 bases). In germline, CDR1 is MGHDK, CDR2 SYGVNS. The V end was cut by 6 bases, the J end by 2 bases, with 12 bases between. The CDR3 covers 14 residues. This CDR3 is CASSQGGDTDTQYF. CDR3 nucleotide sequence: TGTGCCAGCAGCCAGGGTGGAGACACAGATACGCAGTATTTT.

This clonotype has a handful of counts. The J gene is TRBJ1-5, the V gene TRBV15; D gene ambiguous. The CDR3 loop spans 15 amino acids. Germline V gene lookup returns CDR1 LNHNV and CDR2 YYDKDF (reference sequence). Deletions cut 0 bases from V and 6 bases from J, with 12 bases between. CDR3 sequence (DNA): TGTGCCACCAGCAGAGAGGGCTTTCTATCTCAGCCCCAGCATTTT. Translation gives CATSREGFLSQPQHF. Using reference TRBV15 and TRBJ1-5 for the parts outside the CDR3, the full variable domain is DAMVIQNPRYQVTQFGKPVTLSCSQTLNHNVMYWYQQKSSQAPKLLFHYYDKDFNNEADTPDNFQSRRPNTSFCFLDIRSPGLGDTAMYLCATSREGFLSQPQHFGDGTRLSIL.

J is TRBJ1-1 and V is TRBV4-3; TRBD1 matches at 9 bases. Per the germline V gene, CDR1 is LGHNA and CDR2 is YSLEER. The CDR3 covers 16 residues. The V segment lost 3 bases and the J segment 3 bases; nucleotides outside the gene matches: 8. The CDR3 loop reads CASSQGTGLADTEAFF. CDR3 sequence (DNA): TGCGCCAGCAGCCAGGGGACAGGGCTTGCTGACACTGAAGCTTTCTTT.

This clonotype was counted between two and nine times. This rearrangement joins TRBV2 to TRBJ2-1; D uncertain. Trimming left V 4 bases short and J 7 bases short, with 8 bases between. Germline-derived CDR1 and CDR2 are SNHLY and FYNNEI. This CDR3 region has 12 residues. CDR3 DNA sequence: TGTGCCAGCAGTGCCGTCAGAAATGAGCAGTTCTTC. As protein: CASSAVRNEQFF.

The V call is TRBV12-3 or TRBV12-4, the J call TRBJ2-7, with 7 bases lining up with TRBD2. The CDR3 extends over 12 amino acids. Trimming took 8 bases from V and 4 from J; bases not matched to a gene: 5. CDR3 sequence reads: CASAGVGYEQYF. In DNA, the CDR3 is TGTGCCAGCGCGGGAGTAGGGTACGAGCAGTACTTC.

This clonotype was detected a few times. The chain couples TRBV6-2 or TRBV6-3 to TRBJ2-2; D not certain. There are 11 residues in the CDR3. Trimming shortened V by 8 bases and J by 6 bases, and 7 bases separated the two germline ends. CDR1 MNHEY and CDR2 SVGEGT come from the germline V gene. The CDR3 coding sequence is TGTGCCAGCCTACTCGCCGGGGAGCTGTTTTTT. Its protein product is CASLLAGELFF.